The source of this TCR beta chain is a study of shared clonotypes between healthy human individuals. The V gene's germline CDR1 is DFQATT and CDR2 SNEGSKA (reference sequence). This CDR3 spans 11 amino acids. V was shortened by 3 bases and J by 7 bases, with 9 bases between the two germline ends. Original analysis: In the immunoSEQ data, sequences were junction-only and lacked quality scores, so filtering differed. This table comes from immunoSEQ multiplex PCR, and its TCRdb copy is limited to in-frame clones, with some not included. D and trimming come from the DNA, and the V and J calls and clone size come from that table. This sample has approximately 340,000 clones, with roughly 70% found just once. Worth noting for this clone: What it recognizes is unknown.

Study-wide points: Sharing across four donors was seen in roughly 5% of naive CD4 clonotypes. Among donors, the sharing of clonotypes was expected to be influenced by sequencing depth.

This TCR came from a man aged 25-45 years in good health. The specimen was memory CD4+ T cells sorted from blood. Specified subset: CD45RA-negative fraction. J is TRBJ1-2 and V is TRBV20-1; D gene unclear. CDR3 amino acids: CSASDIAGYTF. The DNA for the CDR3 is TGCAGTGCTAGTGATATAGCTGGCTACACCTTC.